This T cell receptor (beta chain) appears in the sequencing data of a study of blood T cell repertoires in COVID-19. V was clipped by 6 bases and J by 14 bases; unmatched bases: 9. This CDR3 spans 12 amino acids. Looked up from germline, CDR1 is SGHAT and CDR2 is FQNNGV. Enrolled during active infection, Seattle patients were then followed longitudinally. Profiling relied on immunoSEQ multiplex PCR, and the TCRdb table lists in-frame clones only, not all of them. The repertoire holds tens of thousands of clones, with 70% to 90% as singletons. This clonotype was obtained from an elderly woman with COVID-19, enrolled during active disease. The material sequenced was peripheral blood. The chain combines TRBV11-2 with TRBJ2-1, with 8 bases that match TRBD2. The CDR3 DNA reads TGTGCCAGCAGACGAGCGGGAGACCGGAAGTTCTTC. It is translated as CASRRAGDRKFF.